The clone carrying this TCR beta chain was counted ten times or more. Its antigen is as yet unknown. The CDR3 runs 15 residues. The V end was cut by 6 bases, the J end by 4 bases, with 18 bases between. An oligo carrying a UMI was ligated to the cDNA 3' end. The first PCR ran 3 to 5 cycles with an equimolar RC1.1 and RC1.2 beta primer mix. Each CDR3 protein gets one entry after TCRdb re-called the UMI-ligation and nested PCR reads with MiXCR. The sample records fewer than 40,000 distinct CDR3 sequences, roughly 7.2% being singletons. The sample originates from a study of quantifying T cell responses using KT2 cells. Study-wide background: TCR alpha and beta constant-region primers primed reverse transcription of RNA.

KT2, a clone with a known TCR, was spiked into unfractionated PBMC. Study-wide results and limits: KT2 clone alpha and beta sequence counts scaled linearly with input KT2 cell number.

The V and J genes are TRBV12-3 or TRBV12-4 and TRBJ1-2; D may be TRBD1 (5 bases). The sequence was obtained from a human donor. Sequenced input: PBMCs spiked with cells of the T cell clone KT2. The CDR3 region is CASRSRTSRIYGYTF. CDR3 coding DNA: TGTGCCAGCAGATCTAGGACAAGCCGAATCTATGGCTACACCTTC.